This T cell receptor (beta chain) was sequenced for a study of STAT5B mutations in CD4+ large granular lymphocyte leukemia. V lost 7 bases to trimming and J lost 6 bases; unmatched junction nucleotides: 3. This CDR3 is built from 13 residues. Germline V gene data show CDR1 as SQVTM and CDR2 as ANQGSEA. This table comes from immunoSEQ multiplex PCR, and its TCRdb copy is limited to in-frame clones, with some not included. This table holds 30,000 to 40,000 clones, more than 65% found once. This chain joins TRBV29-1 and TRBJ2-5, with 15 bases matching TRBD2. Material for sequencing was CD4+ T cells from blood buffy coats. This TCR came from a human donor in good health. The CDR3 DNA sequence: TGCAGCGGGACTAGCGGGGGGGGAAAGACCCAGTACTTC. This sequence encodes CSGTSGGGKTQYF.